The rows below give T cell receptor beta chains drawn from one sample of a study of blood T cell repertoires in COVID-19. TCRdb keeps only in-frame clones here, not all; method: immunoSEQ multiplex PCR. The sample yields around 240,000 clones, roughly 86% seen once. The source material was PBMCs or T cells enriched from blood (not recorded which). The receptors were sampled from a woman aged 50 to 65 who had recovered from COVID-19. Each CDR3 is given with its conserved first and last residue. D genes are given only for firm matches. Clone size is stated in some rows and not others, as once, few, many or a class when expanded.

CASSGRYNEQFF,TGTGCCAGCTCCGGCAGGTACAATGAGCAGTTCTTC,.,TRBJ2-1,TRBV9,.
CASSDPGQVPGEQYF,TGTGCCAGCAGTGACCCGGGACAGGTGCCTGGGGAGCAGTACTTC,.,TRBJ2-7,TRBV6-1,TRBD1
CASSTDRGNSPLHF,TGTGCCAGTAGTACCGACAGGGGTAATTCACCCCTCCACTTT,.,TRBJ1-6,TRBV19,TRBD1
CASRGQGDGEKLFF,TGCGCCAGCAGGGGACAGGGGGATGGCGAAAAACTGTTTTTT,.,TRBJ1-4,TRBV10-2,TRBD1
CAARGAAGVPGELFF,TGCGCCGCCCGGGGGGCAGCGGGAGTTCCCGGGGAGCTGTTTTTT,few,TRBJ2-2,TRBV4-3,TRBD2
CASSSGGVSQPQHF,TGTGCCAGCAGCAGCGGTGGGGTGAGTCAGCCCCAGCATTTT,.,TRBJ1-5,TRBV28,.
CATSDPQGGGDVREQYF,TGTGCCACCAGTGATCCCCAAGGAGGGGGGGACGTTAGGGAGCAGTACTTC,.,TRBJ2-7,TRBV24-1,.
CASSLIAGAYNEQFF,TGTGCCAGCAGCTTAATAGCGGGAGCATACAATGAGCAGTTCTTC,.,TRBJ2-1,TRBV7-6,TRBD2
CASSAAPNSPLHF,TGTGCCAGCAGCGCAGCGCCAAATTCACCCCTCCACTTT,.,TRBJ1-6,TRBV9,.
CASSFPGTSGNEQFF,TGTGCCAGCAGTTTCCCCGGGACTAGCGGCAATGAGCAGTTCTTC,.,TRBJ2-1,TRBV28,TRBD2
CASRSTRTYNEQFF,TGTGCCAGCAGGTCGACACGGACTTACAATGAGCAGTTCTTC,.,TRBJ2-1,TRBV2,.
CASSMNRGNEKLFF,TGTGCCAGTAGTATGAACAGGGGGAATGAAAAACTGTTTTTT,.,TRBJ1-4,TRBV19,TRBD1
CASSQDRQPSYEQYF,TGCGCCAGCAGCCAAGATCGACAGCCGTCCTACGAGCAGTACTTC,.,TRBJ2-7,TRBV4-3,.
CSVDFRAWSTEAFF,TGCAGCGTTGATTTCAGGGCTTGGAGCACTGAAGCTTTCTTT,.,TRBJ1-1,TRBV29-1,.
CASSGGVRQGSMEGYTF,TGTGCCAGCAGTGGGGGAGTCCGACAGGGGAGTATGGAAGGCTACACCTTC,.,TRBJ1-2,TRBV25-1,TRBD1
CASSPRTTSSYEQYF,TGCGCCAGCAGCCCCCGGACAACGAGCTCCTACGAGCAGTACTTC,.,TRBJ2-7,TRBV4-1,.
CASSLTQGLAGEDTQYF,TGTGCCAGCAGCTTAACCCAGGGACTAGCGGGAGAAGATACGCAGTATTTT,.,TRBJ2-3,TRBV11-2,TRBD2
CASSRGGNYGYTF,TGTGCCAGCAGTCGCGGGGGTAACTATGGCTACACCTTC,.,TRBJ1-2,TRBV28,.
CASSPQSLVRAQGTQYF,TGTGCCAGCAGCCCGCAATCCCTAGTTCGGGCACAGGGTACGCAGTATTTT,.,TRBJ2-3,TRBV7-2,.
CASSPGQFSGNTIYF,TGTGCCAGCAGCCCGGGACAGTTTTCTGGAAACACCATATATTTT,.,TRBJ1-3,TRBV5-8,TRBD1
CASAGGTTNEKLFF,TGTGCCAGCGCGGGAGGGACAACTAATGAAAAACTGTTTTTT,few,TRBJ1-4,TRBV9,.
CASSLGTDLSEQYF,TGTGCCAGCAGTCTCGGGACTGATTTAAGCGAGCAGTACTTC,.,TRBJ2-7,TRBV6-2/TRBV6-3,.
CASSLPDRAIGYTF,TGTGCCAGCAGTCTTCCAGACAGGGCAATAGGCTACACCTTC,.,TRBJ1-2,TRBV5-4,TRBD1
CASMLLGQGPANEKLFF,TGTGCCAGTATGCTGTTGGGACAGGGGCCCGCGAATGAAAAACTGTTTTTT,.,TRBJ1-4,TRBV19,TRBD1
CASSLPGPGREQFF,TGTGCCAGCAGCTTACCTGGTCCAGGTCGGGAGCAGTTCTTC,.,TRBJ2-1,TRBV7-3,.
CASSQDGKGRYGNTIYF,TGTGCCAGCAGCCAAGATGGGAAGGGGCGCTATGGAAACACCATATATTTT,few,TRBJ1-3,TRBV3-1/TRBV3-2,.
CASGLGRNNSPLHF,TGTGCTAGTGGTTTGGGCAGGAATAATTCACCCCTCCACTTT,once,TRBJ1-6,TRBV12-5,.
CSAYRGGLFF,TGCAGCGCGTACAGGGGAGGACTGTTTTTT,many,TRBJ1-4,TRBV29-1,TRBD1
CASGLGGRFPNEQFF,TGTGCTAGTGGTTTGGGCGGGAGATTCCCTAATGAGCAGTTCTTC,.,TRBJ2-1,TRBV12-5,TRBD2
CASSESGAINQPQHF,TGTGCCAGCAGTGAGTCAGGGGCAATCAATCAGCCCCAGCATTTT,.,TRBJ1-5,TRBV2,.
CASRTGGGYTF,TGTGCCAGCAGGACAGGGGGCGGCTACACCTTC,.,TRBJ1-2,TRBV12-3/TRBV12-4,TRBD1
CASSLMRREVSFFYNEQFF,TGTGCCAGCAGTTTGATGCGGCGGGAGGTCTCCTTTTTCTACAATGAGCAGTTCTTC,.,TRBJ2-1,TRBV28,TRBD2
CASSPRGRSYEQYF,TGTGCCAGCAGTCCCAGGGGTCGATCCTACGAGCAGTACTTC,.,TRBJ2-7,TRBV27,.
CATQWESSSYNEQFF,TGTGCCACCCAGTGGGAGTCGAGCTCCTACAATGAGCAGTTCTTC,once,TRBJ2-1,TRBV19,.
CASSLVGASGSSGELFF,TGTGCCAGCAGTTTGGTCGGGGCTAGCGGGAGTTCTGGGGAGCTGTTTTTT,once,TRBJ2-2,TRBV27,TRBD2
CASSNRDYGYTGELFF,TGTGCCAGCAGCAACCGGGACTATGGTTACACCGGGGAGCTGTTTTTT,.,TRBJ2-2,TRBV11-3,TRBD2
CASSLGPGRGYTF,TGTGCCAGCAGCTTAGGCCCTGGCCGCGGCTACACCTTC,.,TRBJ1-2,TRBV7-9,.
CASSISGGAIEQFF,TGTGCCAGCAGCATTAGCGGGGGGGCGATTGAGCAGTTCTTC,few,TRBJ2-1,TRBV13,TRBD2
CASSPRQGSGYTF,TGTGCCAGCAGCCCCCGACAGGGGAGCGGCTACACCTTC,.,TRBJ1-2,TRBV9,TRBD1
CASSPRGSYNEQFF,TGTGCCAGCAGCCCAAGGGGGTCCTACAATGAGCAGTTCTTC,.,TRBJ2-1,TRBV3-1/TRBV3-2,.
CASSPLAGTYNEQFF,TGTGCCAGCAGCCCCCTAGCGGGAACCTACAATGAGCAGTTCTTC,.,TRBJ2-1,TRBV3-1/TRBV3-2,TRBD2
CTSSQDPPQAGEDTDTQYF,TGCACCAGCAGCCAAGATCCCCCCCAGGCGGGAGAGGACACAGATACGCAGTATTTT,once,TRBJ2-3,TRBV1,.
CASSFDRGNQPQHF,TGTGCCAGCAGCTTCGACAGGGGCAATCAGCCCCAGCATTTT,.,TRBJ1-5,TRBV7-2,TRBD1
CASSYSTGRYGTEAFF,TGTGCCAGCAGTTACTCGACGGGTCGGTATGGCACTGAAGCTTTCTTT,.,TRBJ1-1,TRBV6-2/TRBV6-3,.
CASSLLRLADSYNEQFF,TGTGCCAGCAGTTTACTTAGACTAGCGGACTCCTACAATGAGCAGTTCTTC,.,TRBJ2-1,TRBV28,TRBD2
CASSAGLAGVLNIQYF,TGTGCCAGCAGCGCCGGACTAGCGGGAGTATTAAACATTCAGTACTTC,.,TRBJ2-4,TRBV9,TRBD2
CASSREANYGYTF,TGTGCCAGCAGTCGAGAGGCTAACTATGGCTACACCTTC,.,TRBJ1-2,TRBV2,.
CASSNRQGQYEQYF,TGTGCCAGCAGTAACCGACAGGGCCAGTACGAGCAGTACTTC,.,TRBJ2-7,TRBV6-5,TRBD1
CASRDRGLNSPLHF,TGCGCCAGCAGAGACAGGGGATTAAATTCACCCCTCCACTTT,.,TRBJ1-6,TRBV4-3,TRBD1